This T cell receptor beta chain was obtained from a study of shared clonotypes between healthy human individuals. Findings and caveats of the study: Some naive CD4 clonotypes, about 5.5%, turned up in common across a handful of donors. The authors expected sequencing depth to affect clonotype sharing among donors.

Germline CDR1 reads LNHDA; CDR2 reads SQIVND (reference sequence). The CDR3 has 17 residues. The V segment lost 7 bases and the J segment 2 bases; nucleotides outside the gene matches: 9. A word on this clone: The target antigen is unknown.

Donors comprised only Caucasian adults living in Nashville, Tennessee. The table came from immunoSEQ multiplex PCR; TCRdb's copy has only in-frame clones and leaves some out. The sample carries around 1,100,000 clones, roughly 80% recorded once. Sequencing input: memory CD4+ T cells from PBMCs. Sample subset: CD45RA-negative fraction. The TCR sequence derives from a man younger than 30 in good health. Some clones in this sample may be carry-over from other donors' samples. The chain is built from TRBV19 and TRBJ2-6, with 9 bases matching TRBD1. CDR3 loop: CASTRSGTGPGANVLTF. CDR3 sequence (DNA): TGTGCCAGTACAAGATCCGGGACAGGGCCTGGGGCCAACGTCCTGACTTTC.